The 20 T cell receptor beta chains presented below share a single source sample, sequenced in a study of glioma-infiltrating T cells after dendritic cell vaccination (dated by TCRdb to about 2016). Library prep was done by the immunoSEQ multiplex PCR assay. This is the immuneACCESS table as TCRdb keeps it, with only in-frame sequences that have V and J called. A part of the clones is gone; compared with another copy, unresolved V genes explain less than half, and the rest is unexplained. This sample lists 95,000 or so clones; about 84% were detected once. Less than 3% of the sample lies in the top ten. Sequences were derived from blood, sampled before dendritic cell vaccination. All receptors derive from a human donor with glioblastoma.

Concerning this clone: This CDR3 is also generated by other DNA sequences in the sample. The chain couples TRBV7-9 to TRBJ1-5; TRBD1 aligns across 10 bases. Germline values: CDR1 SEHNR, CDR2 FQNEAQ (reference sequence). V was clipped by 3 bases and J by 5 bases; unmatched bases: 1. The CDR3 is made up of 14 amino acids. DNA of the CDR3: TGTGCCAGCAGCTTCGGGACAGGGGATCAGCCCCAGCATTTT. Amino acid sequence: CASSFGTGDQPQHF.

The chain employs TRBV5-4 and TRBJ2-7; 16 nucleotides align to TRBD2. CDR3 length: 18 residues. After removal of 4 bases from V and 0 bases from J, the junction contained 7 bases not matched to a gene. Germline V gives CDR1 SGHNT, CDR2 YYREEE (reference sequence). The CDR3 DNA follows: TGTGCCAGCAGCGGACCGGGACTAGCGGGAGGGCCCTCCTACGAGCAGTACTTC. Protein: CASSGPGLAGGPSYEQYF.

The chain joins TRBV5-1 to TRBJ2-7, with 10 bases aligning to TRBD1. CDR3 length equals 15 residues. In germline, CDR1 is SGHRS, CDR2 YFSETQ. The V segment lost 4 bases and the J segment 5 bases; nucleotides outside the gene matches: 9. The CDR3 reads CASSPSGTGDDEQYF. Here the CDR3 DNA reads TGCGCCAGCAGCCCTTCCGGGACAGGGGACGACGAGCAGTACTTC.

The chain employs TRBV2 and TRBJ1-1; 7 positions agree with TRBD1. This CDR3 is 14 amino acids long. CDR1 is SNHLY and CDR2 is FYNNEI in the germline V gene. V gave up 4 bases and J gave up 1 base; unmatched junction bases: 3. The CDR3 spells CASSARQGNTEAFF. DNA of the CDR3: TGTGCCAGCAGTGCGAGACAGGGGAACACTGAAGCTTTCTTT.

The rearrangement uses TRBV10-3 and TRBJ2-1; D gene ambiguous. Germline V gene sequence: CDR1 ENHRY, CDR2 SYGVKD. Trimming pared 8 bases from V and 4 bases from J, leaving 12 bases between. CDR3 size: 13 residues. The DNA of the CDR3 is TGTGCCATCTTAACGGAGCAGTACAATGAGCAGTTCTTC. It codes for CAILTEQYNEQFF.

V and J are TRBV18 and TRBJ2-7; TRBD2 agrees at 8 bases. The CDR3 sequence is 15 residues long. CDR1 is KGHSH and CDR2 is LQKENI in the germline V gene. V lost 4 bases and J lost 1; bases outside the gene matches: 6. The CDR3 reads CASSLPTGGSYEQYF. The CDR3 nucleotides read TGTGCCAGCTCACTGCCCACGGGGGGGTCCTACGAGCAGTACTTC.

The rearrangement links TRBV4-1 to TRBJ1-1, with D tentatively TRBD1 (5 bases). The CDR3 sequence is 14 residues long. The germline gives CDR1 MGHRA, CDR2 YSYEKL. Trimming removed 0 bases from V and 5 bases from J, with 10 bases in between. As DNA, the CDR3 is TGCGCCAGCAGCCAAGACGGGGGGAGGACTGAAGCTTTCTTT. This encodes CASSQDGGRTEAFF.

The V gene is TRBV9, the J gene TRBJ1-2; no reliable D call. The V gene lost 0 bases and the J gene lost 2 bases, with 11 bases spanning the gap. The germline gives CDR1 SGDLS, CDR2 YYNGEE. CDR3 size: 15 residues. CDR3 sequence reads: CASSVEPGGNYGYTF. DNA for the CDR3: TGTGCCAGCAGCGTAGAGCCGGGTGGGAACTATGGCTACACCTTC.

The chain joins TRBV6-1 to TRBJ1-2; TRBD1 matches 7 bases. CDR1 is MNHNS and CDR2 is SASEGT in the germline V gene. CDR3 length: 13 amino acids. J lost 4 bases, V lost 5 bases, and 4 bases had no gene match. DNA of the CDR3: TGTGCCAGCAGTCCGACAGGGCCCTATGGCTACACCTTC. It yields the protein CASSPTGPYGYTF.

V and J are TRBV7-2 and TRBJ1-2; D unresolved. Germline V gene lookup returns CDR1 SGHTA and CDR2 FQGNSA. V gave up 2 bases and J gave up 3 bases, with 4 bases separating them. This CDR3 is built from 12 residues. DNA of the CDR3: TGTGCCAGCAGCTTAACTTACTATGGCTACACCTTC. This codes for CASSLTYYGYTF.

The rearrangement joins TRBV19 to TRBJ1-3; no clear D. The germline gives CDR1 LNHDA, CDR2 SQIVND (reference sequence). The CDR3 totals 12 residues. V was pared by 5 bases and J by 3 bases, with 5 bases between. Here the CDR3 DNA reads TGTGCCAGTAGTCCGGTTGGAAACACCATATATTTT. The encoded protein is CASSPVGNTIYF.

The chain has TRBV6-5 and TRBJ1-3; 7 bases agree with TRBD1. CDR1 and CDR2 from the germline V gene are MNHEY and SVGAGI. Unmatched junction bases numbered 4, after V lost 2 bases and J lost 0 bases. The CDR3 extends over 16 amino acids. The DNA of the CDR3 is TGTGCCAGCAGTTACACCCGGGACAGCTCTGGAAACACCATATATTTT. Its translation: CASSYTRDSSGNTIYF.

This sequence joins TRBV29-1 and TRBJ2-2, with 10 nucleotides matching TRBD2. V dropped 1 base and J dropped 4; count of bases not matched to a gene: 6. The CDR3 loop spans 16 amino acids. CDR1 and CDR2 (germline): SQVTM, ANQGSEA. CDR3 loop: CSVEGSLAGSTGELFF. CDR3 nucleotides: TGCAGCGTTGAAGGGTCACTAGCGGGAAGCACCGGGGAGCTGTTTTTT.

The rearrangement links TRBV5-1 to TRBJ2-1; D is possibly TRBD2 (5 bases). The CDR3 covers 14 residues. The V end lost 0 bases, the J end lost 6 bases, and 10 bases lay between the germline ends. Germline V gene data show CDR1 as SGHRS and CDR2 as YFSETQ. The CDR3 nucleotides read TGCGCCAGCAGCTTGGATTCGGAGGTCAATGAGCAGTTCTTC. Protein product: CASSLDSEVNEQFF.

V gene TRBV29-1 combines with J gene TRBJ1-2, with a weak D call TRBD1 (6 bases). V was cut by 6 bases and J by 5 bases, with 10 bases left in between. The CDR3 covers 11 residues. Germline CDR1 SQVTM, CDR2 ANQGSEA. The CDR3 is CSVNQGYGYTF. As DNA, the CDR3 is TGCAGCGTAAACCAGGGGTATGGCTACACCTTC.

The chain uses TRBV27 and TRBJ1-2; TRBD1 agrees at 11 bases. CDR1 and CDR2 from the germline V gene are MNHEY and SMNVEV (reference sequence). This CDR3 spans 15 amino acids. V gave up 6 bases and J gave up 8 bases; unmatched junction bases: 11. This CDR3 is CASSLSGQGVIGYTF. CDR3 coding DNA: TGTGCCAGCAGCCTATCGGGACAGGGGGTGATAGGCTACACCTTC.

J is TRBJ2-7 and V is TRBV6-1; 7 bases agree with TRBD1. Trimming at V came to 5 bases and at J to 3 bases, leaving 10 bases not matched to a gene. The CDR3 loop spans 15 amino acids. Germline CDR1 is MNHNS and CDR2 is SASEGT. CDR3 coding DNA: TGTGCCAGCAGTCCCCAGGGGGTAGGGATCTACGAGCAGTACTTC. Encoded protein: CASSPQGVGIYEQYF.

The genes are TRBV6-1 and TRBJ2-5, with TRBD2 identical over 9 bases. This CDR3 region has 14 residues. Germline V CDR1 and CDR2: MNHNS, SASEGT. J gave up 9 bases and V 4 bases, and 9 bases lay outside the gene matches. CDR3 nucleotides: TGTGCCAGCAGTGCTCGCGGGGGGGGAGTGGCCCAGTACTTC. As protein: CASSARGGGVAQYF.

This chain joins TRBV5-1 and TRBJ2-7; perhaps TRBD1 as D (5 bases). V was clipped by 2 bases and J by 0 bases, with 9 bases between them. Per the germline V gene, CDR1 is SGHRS and CDR2 is YFSETQ. The CDR3 is 14 residues long. This CDR3 is CASSFERGSYEQYF. CDR3 bases: TGCGCCAGCAGCTTCGAAAGGGGCTCCTACGAGCAGTACTTC.

V and J are TRBV7-2 and TRBJ2-5, with 7 nucleotides matching TRBD1. Germline V gene sequence: CDR1 SGHTA, CDR2 FQGNSA. Trimming removed 5 bases from V and 2 bases from J; junction bases left unmatched: 2. The CDR3 has 13 residues. The CDR3 region is CASSPGQQETQYF. CDR3 nucleotide sequence: TGTGCCAGCAGCCCGGGACAGCAAGAGACCCAGTACTTC.